This T cell receptor (beta chain) was captured in a study of Ad26.COV2.S vaccination and SARS-CoV-2 variants. Study-wide results and limits: People who got the vaccine or the placebo had similar non-spike TCR breadth.

Here immunoSEQ multiplex PCR was the method, and the copy in TCRdb shows in-frame clones only, minus some. Of roughly 400,000 clones in the sample, roughly 90% were seen once. The treatment: approximately 18 received Ad26.COV2.S at low or high dose, single or two shots; roughly five received placebo; per-sample allocation not given. Collection of samples fell on day 63 after the first vaccine or placebo injection. An adult aged 18-55 years in Boston served as the donor. The CDR3 consists of 16 residues. V trimming: 4 bases; J trimming: 5 bases; junction bases outside the gene matches: 7. The germline gives CDR1 SEHNR, CDR2 FQNEAQ (reference sequence). In regard to this clone: Its matching antigen is unknown.

The TCR sequence derives from a person between 18 and 65 years old who received the Ad26.COV2.S COVID-19 vaccine or a placebo. The V call is TRBV7-9, the J call TRBJ2-2; 10 bases align to TRBD2. Sequencing used peripheral blood, obtained in a trial of Ad26.COV2.S vaccine versus placebo. This chain's CDR3 is CASSSRTSGRTGELFF. DNA of the CDR3: TGTGCCAGCAGCTCCCGGACTAGCGGCCGAACCGGGGAGCTGTTTTTT. The variable domain in full, with the rest retrieved from reference TRBV7-9 and TRBJ2-2, is DTGVSQNPRHKITKRGQNVTFRCDPISEHNRLYWYRQTLGQGPEFLTYFQNEAQLEKSRLLSDRFSAERPKGSFSTLEIQRTEQGDSAMYLCASSSRTSGRTGELFFGEGSRLTVL.